Detailed here is one TCR beta chain. Its antigen is not known. The data were taken from a study of T cells after yellow fever vaccination. The wider study: With SMART-Seq v4 Ultra Low Input, the fractions containing low cell numbers were prepared.

Overall study results and limits: Repertoires sorted by FACS could include abundant clonotypes that are contaminants from the bulk population. At approximately 96% for CD4 and about 87% for CD8, most primary-vaccination clones showed up again after the booster. The secondary response showed a weaker magnitude and a faster peak, day 5 versus 15.

TCRdb independently ran MiXCR on the 5' RACE reads; one entry per CDR3 protein. The sample holds a few hundred thousand distinct CDR3 sequences, approximately 3.8% seen once. The material was PBMCs, obtained on the day of the yellow fever booster vaccination. The source of this sequence is a man aged 18-30 years who received the YFV17D yellow fever vaccine.

CDR3 sequence: CASSLGQASGTQYF. The CDR3 DNA sequence: TGCGCCAGCAGCTTGGGGCAGGCATCGGGGACCCAGTACTTC. This chain links TRBV5-1 with TRBJ2-5, with D unresolved. Per the germline V gene, CDR1 is SGHRS and CDR2 is YFSETQ. The CDR3 is 14 amino acids. The V gene lost 0 bases and the J gene lost 7 bases, with 13 bases spanning the gap.